This TCR beta chain is from a study of T cell responses to AZD1222 COVID-19 vaccine. Overall study findings and caveats: Spike-specific TCR repertoires showed rising breadth and depth after two AZD1222 doses. The donors showed a predominance of white British ancestry and of females, with possible underestimation of clonal diversity. Repertoire sampling happened only post peak T cell response. At baseline, just a handful of AZD1222 recipients tested seropositive.

As for this clone: Its antigen is still unknown.

Assay used: immunoSEQ multiplex PCR; TCRdb lists only in-frame clones, some missing. The sample lists approximately 150,000 clones, around 93% occurring once. Sequenced material: peripheral blood, taken on day 0 of AZD1222 vaccination. This clonotype was obtained from an adult in good health.

The CDR3: CASSSSHNQPQHF. CDR3 sequence (DNA): TGTGCCAGCAGTTCCAGCCACAATCAGCCCCAGCATTTT. The rearrangement links TRBV28 to TRBJ1-5; no clear D. This CDR3 is built from 13 residues. CDR1 is MDHEN and CDR2 is SYDVKM in the germline V gene. Trimming pared 4 bases from V and 3 bases from J, leaving 7 bases between. Looking up the rest from reference TRBV28 and TRBJ1-5 gives the full variable domain: DVKVTQSSRYLVKRTGEKVFLECVQDMDHENMFWYRQDPGLGLRLIYFSYDVKMKEKGDIPEGYSVSREKKERFSLILESASTNQTSMYLCASSSSHNQPQHFGDGTRLSIL.